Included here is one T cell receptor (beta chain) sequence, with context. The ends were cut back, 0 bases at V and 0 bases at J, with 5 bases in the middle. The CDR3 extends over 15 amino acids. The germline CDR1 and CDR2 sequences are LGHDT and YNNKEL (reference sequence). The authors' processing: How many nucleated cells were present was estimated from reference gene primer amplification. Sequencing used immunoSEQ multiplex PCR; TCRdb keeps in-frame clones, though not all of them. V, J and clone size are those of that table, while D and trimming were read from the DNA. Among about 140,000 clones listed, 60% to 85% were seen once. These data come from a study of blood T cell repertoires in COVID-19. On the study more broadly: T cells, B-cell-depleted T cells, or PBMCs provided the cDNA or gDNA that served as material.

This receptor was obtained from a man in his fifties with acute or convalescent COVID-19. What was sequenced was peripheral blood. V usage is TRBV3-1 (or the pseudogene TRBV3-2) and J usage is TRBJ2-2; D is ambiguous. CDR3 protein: CASSQDPANTGELFF. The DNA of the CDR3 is TGTGCCAGCAGCCAAGATCCAGCGAACACCGGGGAGCTGTTTTTT.